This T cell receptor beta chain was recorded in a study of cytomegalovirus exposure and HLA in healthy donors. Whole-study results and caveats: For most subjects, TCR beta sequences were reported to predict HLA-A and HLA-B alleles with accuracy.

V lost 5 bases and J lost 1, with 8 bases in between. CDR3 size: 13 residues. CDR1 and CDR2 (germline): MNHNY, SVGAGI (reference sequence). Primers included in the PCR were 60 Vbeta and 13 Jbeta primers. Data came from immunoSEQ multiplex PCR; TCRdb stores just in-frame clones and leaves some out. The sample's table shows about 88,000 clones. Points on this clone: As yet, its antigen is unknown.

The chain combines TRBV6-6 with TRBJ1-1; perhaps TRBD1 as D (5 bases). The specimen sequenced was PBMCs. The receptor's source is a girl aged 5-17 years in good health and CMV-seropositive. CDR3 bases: TGTGCCAGCAGTCCTGGACAGAACACTGAAGCTTTCTTT. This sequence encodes CASSPGQNTEAFF.